The 30 T cell receptor beta chains in this list originate from one sample, sequenced in a study of post-analysis software for immune sequencing data. Points from the study as a whole: Controls showed lower frequencies than patients for 4 or 5 TRBV segments, and TRBV5-6, TRBV5-1 and TRBV20-1 were among these.

These TCRs are of unknown antigen specificity. TCR beta cDNA libraries had unique molecular identifiers. Each CDR3 protein gets one entry after TCRdb re-called the PCR reads with MiXCR. This repertoire shows fewer than 850,000 distinct CDR3 sequences, 25% to 30% found once; its top ten account for roughly 0.57%. Sequencing was carried out using blood. These receptors were collected from a girl aged 5-17 years with multiple sclerosis.

This clonotype was seen more than once but under ten times. This chain links TRBV19 with TRBJ1-1; D perhaps matches TRBD1 (6 bases). The CDR3 extends over 12 amino acids. The V and J ends lost 6 bases and 5 bases respectively, with 10 bases between them. Per the germline V gene, CDR1 is LNHDA and CDR2 is SQIVND (reference sequence). Here the CDR3 DNA reads TGTGCCAGTAGCCACAGGGTTACTGAAGCTTTCTTT. Residues: CASSHRVTEAFF.

In its sample, this clonotype was seen a few times. The genes are TRBV12-3 or TRBV12-4 and TRBJ2-3; D might be TRBD2 (5 bases). V gave up 8 bases and J gave up 4 bases, with 13 bases separating them. The CDR3 is 13 residues long. CDR3 region: CASGKSGSDTQYF. The DNA of the CDR3 is TGTGCCAGCGGAAAGTCGGGATCAGATACGCAGTATTTT.

The J gene is TRBJ1-1, the V gene TRBV18; D remains ambiguous. Trimming removed 6 bases from V and 0 bases from J, with 14 bases in between. From germline, CDR1 is KGHSH and CDR2 LQKENI. The CDR3 is made up of 15 amino acids. The CDR3 reads CASSPTRDLNTEAFF. Written as DNA, the CDR3 is TGTGCCAGCTCGCCTACAAGGGATTTGAACACTGAAGCTTTCTTT.

The CDR3 spells CASSRRGGQGNYNEQFF. The CDR3 DNA sequence: TGTGCCAGCAGTCGACGCGGGGGACAGGGGAATTACAATGAGCAGTTCTTC. The chain links TRBV7-9 to TRBJ2-1, with 10 positions matching TRBD1. CDR3 size: 17 residues. Per the germline V gene, CDR1 is SEHNR and CDR2 is FQNEAQ (reference sequence). The V and J ends lost 6 bases and 4 bases, in that order; junction bases with no gene match: 12.

V is TRBV7-2 and J is TRBJ2-3; possible D gene TRBD2, 6 bases. CDR3 length equals 16 residues. Deletions cut 5 bases from V and 4 bases from J, with 19 bases between. Germline-derived CDR1 and CDR2 are SGHTA and FQGNSA. The CDR3 sequence is CASSHRATRSADTQYF. The CDR3 DNA sequence: TGTGCCAGCAGCCACCGAGCGACTAGATCCGCAGATACGCAGTATTTT.

This clonotype turned up a few times. The V and J genes are TRBV10-3 and TRBJ1-5; D is possibly TRBD1 (5 bases). CDR3 length equals 12 residues. Germline loops: CDR1 ENHRY, CDR2 SYGVKD. Between the trimmed V and J ends, which lost 2 bases and 7 bases, there was a span of 6 bases. DNA for the CDR3: TGTGCCATCAGTGAGGGGACCCAGCCCCAGCATTTT. Residues: CAISEGTQPQHF.

This chain uses TRBV7-9 with TRBJ2-7; 8 bases match TRBD1. The germline V gene has CDR1 SEHNR and CDR2 FQNEAQ (reference sequence). CDR3 size: 14 residues. With V trimmed by 5 bases and J by 5 bases, 8 bases remained unmatched. The DNA for the CDR3 is TGTGCCAGCAGCACCACAGGGGGATCCCACGAGCAGTACTTC. As protein: CASSTTGGSHEQYF.

This sequence joins TRBV7-6 and TRBJ1-5, with TRBD1 as a possible D gene (6 bases). V lost 1 base, J lost 2 bases, and 15 bases lay in between. The CDR3 totals 17 residues. Looked up from germline, CDR1 is SGHVS and CDR2 is FNYEAQ. The CDR3 DNA reads TGTGCCAGCAGCTTAGGGCCCGCAGGGGAAGGCAATCAGCCCCAGCATTTT. Its protein is CASSLGPAGEGNQPQHF.

The rearrangement links TRBV5-6 to TRBJ2-1, with D tentatively TRBD2 (6 bases). V was cut by 2 bases and J by 12 bases, with 21 bases left in between. The CDR3 runs to 15 residues. CDR1 SGHDT and CDR2 YYEEEE come from the germline V gene. CDR3 sequence (DNA): TGTGCCAGCAGCTTAGCCGGCGGGGCGGGTTATGGGCAGTTCTTC. This translates into CASSLAGGAGYGQFF.

This clonotype was counted at least ten times. The CDR3 region is CASSQGGNSPLHF. CDR3 nucleotide sequence: TGTGCCAGCAGCCAAGGTGGCAATTCACCCCTCCACTTT. The V call is TRBV4-2, the J call TRBJ1-6; unclear D gene. Between the trimmed V and J ends, which lost 1 base and 7 bases, there was a span of 5 bases. Germline CDR1 LGHNA, CDR2 YNFKEQ. The CDR3 is made up of 13 amino acids.

This clonotype was observed a few times. This chain uses TRBV14 with TRBJ1-4, with D tentatively TRBD1 (5 bases). Germline V CDR1 and CDR2: SGHDN, FVKESK. V was clipped by 1 base and J by 8 bases, with 11 bases between them. The CDR3 length is 14 residues. This CDR3 reads CASSQGTSVEKLFF. The CDR3 coding sequence is TGTGCCAGCAGCCAAGGGACATCCGTCGAAAAACTGTTTTTT.

This clonotype was seen only a few times. A junction end diverges from the germline sequence, so it may reflect a read error. The chain joins TRBV10-3 to TRBJ2-7; TRBD2 aligns across 7 bases. There are 13 residues in the CDR3. In germline, CDR1 is ENHRY, CDR2 SYGVKD. The DNA for the CDR3 is TGTGCCATCAGTGAGTCAGGGGACTACGGGCAGTACTTC. This encodes CAISESGDYGQYF.

A note on this clonotype: A single base separates this from a much larger clone, so it may be a read error. The rearrangement links TRBV7-6 to TRBJ2-5; TRBD2 agrees at 12 bases. The CDR3 covers 15 residues. Germline V CDR1 and CDR2: SGHVS, FNYEAQ. The DNA of the CDR3 is TGTGTCAGCAGCTTGGGGACTAGCGGGCAAGAGACCCAGTACTTC. Translation: CVSSLGTSGQETQYF.

This clonotype showed up just a few times. The gene calls are TRBV20-1 and TRBJ1-2; a weak D match, TRBD1 (6 bases). The V gene lost 3 bases and the J gene lost 8 bases, with 10 bases spanning the gap. Germline CDR1 is DFQATT and CDR2 is SNEGSKA (reference sequence). The CDR3 has 11 amino acids. CDR3 residues: CSAREGGGYTF. DNA of the CDR3: TGCAGTGCTAGGGAGGGGGGAGGCTACACCTTC.

V and J are TRBV7-9 and TRBJ2-5; D may be TRBD1 or TRBD2 (6 bases each). Trimming stripped 5 bases from V and 11 bases from J, with 30 bases between. CDR1 SEHNR and CDR2 FQNEAQ come from the germline V gene (reference sequence). The CDR3 sequence is 17 residues long. CDR3 in DNA: TGTGCCAGCAGCCGACAAGGGGGACACTTCACATGGGGGGAGCAGTACTTC. This gives the protein CASSRQGGHFTWGEQYF.

There are a few counts of this clonotype. The chain has TRBV20-1 and TRBJ2-1; the D gene is possibly TRBD2 (6 bases). The CDR3 is 15 residues long. The ends were cut back, 0 bases at V and 0 bases at J, with 9 bases in the middle. Looked up from germline, CDR1 is DFQATT and CDR2 is SNEGSKA (reference sequence). The DNA of the CDR3 is TGCAGTGCTAGAGACGGGGGTAGCTCCTACAATGAGCAGTTCTTC. Protein sequence: CSARDGGSSYNEQFF.

V is TRBV5-1 and J is TRBJ2-2, with 14 nucleotides matching TRBD2. The V segment lost 4 bases and the J segment 5 bases; nucleotides outside the gene matches: 4. CDR1 and CDR2 (germline): SGHRS, YFSETQ. The CDR3 is 16 amino acids. CDR3 residues: CASSTGTSGRTGELFF. Written as DNA, the CDR3 is TGCGCCAGCAGCACTGGGACTAGCGGGAGAACCGGGGAGCTGTTTTTT.

The V call is TRBV7-9, the J call TRBJ1-4, with D perhaps matching TRBD1 (6 bases). V was trimmed by 2 bases and J by 8 bases, leaving 18 bases between them. Per germline, CDR1 SEHNR and CDR2 FQNEAQ (reference sequence). The length of the CDR3 is 16 residues. The CDR3: CASSLLEPGHGEKLFF. The CDR3 DNA is TGTGCCAGCAGCTTACTAGAACCGGGACACGGGGAAAAACTGTTTTTT.

The table lists this clonotype with a few counts. The chain joins TRBV20-1 to TRBJ2-1; D may be TRBD1 or TRBD2 (5 bases each). In germline, CDR1 is DFQATT, CDR2 SNEGSKA (reference sequence). This CDR3 spans 13 amino acids. The V end lost 3 bases, the J end lost 1 base, and 7 bases lay between the germline ends. The CDR3 loop is CSARGVSYNEQFF. CDR3 in DNA: TGCAGTGCTAGGGGGGTATCCTACAATGAGCAGTTCTTC.

The gene calls are TRBV6-1 and TRBJ1-6; 7 nucleotides align to TRBD1. The CDR3 is 15 amino acids. V dropped 6 bases and J dropped 9; count of bases not matched to a gene: 11. Per the germline V gene, CDR1 is MNHNS and CDR2 is SASEGT. The CDR3 DNA follows: TGTGCCAGCAGGGAGTTGACAGGGTGGGGTTCACCCCTCCACTTT. Its translation: CASRELTGWGSPLHF.

V usage is TRBV7-2 and J usage is TRBJ2-5; D is ambiguous. Germline V lookup: CDR1 SGHTA, CDR2 FQGNSA. The ends were cut back, 5 bases at V and 7 bases at J, with 8 bases in the middle. The CDR3 sequence is 11 residues long. The CDR3 loop reads CASSMARTQYF. Here the CDR3 DNA reads TGTGCCAGCAGCATGGCGCGGACCCAGTACTTC.

V gene TRBV7-2 combines with J gene TRBJ2-1; D is possibly TRBD2 (6 bases). CDR1 is SGHTA and CDR2 is FQGNSA in the germline V gene. V was trimmed by 3 bases and J by 6 bases, leaving 12 bases between them. The CDR3 runs 14 residues. The CDR3 bases are TGTGCCAGCAGCTTGGACTGGCGGGGCAATGAGCAGTTCTTC. It encodes CASSLDWRGNEQFF.

This rearrangement joins TRBV5-1 to TRBJ1-2; no clear D gene. CDR3 length equals 16 residues. Trimming removed 0 bases from V and 3 bases from J, with 15 bases in between. Germline CDR1 and CDR2: SGHRS and YFSETQ. This CDR3 reads CASSLAGQDYYYGYTF. For the CDR3, the DNA is TGCGCCAGCAGCTTGGCCGGGCAGGACTATTACTATGGCTACACCTTC.

This clonotype was detected only a few times. V is TRBV15 and J is TRBJ1-1; D remains unclear. Germline values: CDR1 LNHNV, CDR2 YYDKDF (reference sequence). This CDR3 contains 13 residues. V was clipped by 10 bases and J by 0 bases, with 12 bases between them. DNA of the CDR3: TGTGCCAGCGCAGGACGGATGAACACTGAAGCTTTCTTT. Its protein product is CASAGRMNTEAFF.

V is TRBV12-3 or TRBV12-4 and J is TRBJ1-1; a possible D gene is TRBD1 (5 bases). CDR3 length: 15 residues. The V and J ends lost 5 bases and 4 bases respectively, with 17 bases between them. Here the CDR3 reads CASSPRAAGGTEAFF. DNA for the CDR3: TGTGCCAGCAGTCCCCGGGCGGCGGGGGGCACTGAAGCTTTCTTT.

The chain carries TRBV6-5 and TRBJ2-1; a weak D match, TRBD1 (5 bases). The closer fit of TRBJ2-7 to the DNA end suggests the J call may be wrong. The CDR3 is made up of 14 amino acids. Germline V CDR1 and CDR2: MNHEY, SVGAGI. In DNA, the CDR3 is TGTGCCAGCAGTTACGGAGACAGTTACAATGAGCAGTACTTC. Amino acids: CASSYGDSYNEQYF.

This clonotype was seen only a few times. J is TRBJ2-1 and V is TRBV10-3; D perhaps matches TRBD1 (5 bases). This CDR3 contains 16 residues. Trimming took 0 bases from V and 3 from J, leaving 12 bases between them. The germline V gene has CDR1 ENHRY and CDR2 SYGVKD. CDR3 DNA: TGTGCCATCAGTGAGTCAACAGGTACCCTCTACAATGAGCAGTTCTTC. It yields the protein CAISESTGTLYNEQFF.

This clonotype was seen a few times. This sequence joins TRBV6-5 and TRBJ1-2, with D hard to call. Trimming took off 7 bases at V and 0 bases at J, with 12 bases between the two ends. The V gene's germline CDR1 is MNHEY and CDR2 SVGAGI. The CDR3 extends over 14 amino acids. The CDR3 DNA reads TGTGCCAGCACGGAAGGGTCAACTAACTATGGCTACACCTTC. Amino acid sequence: CASTEGSTNYGYTF.

A word on this clonotype: This may come from a read error, since a much larger clone is one base off. The chain employs TRBV9 and TRBJ2-1; 10 bases align to TRBD2. Germline CDR1 and CDR2: SGDLS and YYNGEE. The CDR3 spans 15 residues. Germline trimming cut 2 bases from V and 4 bases from J; bases unmatched to any gene: 3. The CDR3 sequence: CASSVSGGTYNEQFF. In DNA, the CDR3 is TGTGCCAGCAGCGTTAGCGGGGGGACTTACAATGAGCAGTTCTTC. Drawing the rest from reference TRBV9 and TRBJ2-1, the complete variable domain is DSGVTQTPKHLITATGQRVTLRCSPRSGDLSVYWYQQSLDQGLQFLIQYYNGEERAKGNILERFSAQQFPDLHSELNLSSLELGDSALYFCASSVSGGTYNEQFFGPGTRLTVL.

This clonotype was detected ten times or more. The chain recombines TRBV20-1 with TRBJ2-3, with 7 bases fitting TRBD2. This CDR3 region has 15 residues. V gave up 6 bases and J gave up 3 bases; unmatched junction bases: 12. Germline CDR1 reads DFQATT; CDR2 reads SNEGSKA (reference sequence). CDR3 amino acids: CSARLGLAETDTQYF. The CDR3 DNA reads TGCAGTGCCCGACTTGGGCTAGCGGAGACAGATACGCAGTATTTT.